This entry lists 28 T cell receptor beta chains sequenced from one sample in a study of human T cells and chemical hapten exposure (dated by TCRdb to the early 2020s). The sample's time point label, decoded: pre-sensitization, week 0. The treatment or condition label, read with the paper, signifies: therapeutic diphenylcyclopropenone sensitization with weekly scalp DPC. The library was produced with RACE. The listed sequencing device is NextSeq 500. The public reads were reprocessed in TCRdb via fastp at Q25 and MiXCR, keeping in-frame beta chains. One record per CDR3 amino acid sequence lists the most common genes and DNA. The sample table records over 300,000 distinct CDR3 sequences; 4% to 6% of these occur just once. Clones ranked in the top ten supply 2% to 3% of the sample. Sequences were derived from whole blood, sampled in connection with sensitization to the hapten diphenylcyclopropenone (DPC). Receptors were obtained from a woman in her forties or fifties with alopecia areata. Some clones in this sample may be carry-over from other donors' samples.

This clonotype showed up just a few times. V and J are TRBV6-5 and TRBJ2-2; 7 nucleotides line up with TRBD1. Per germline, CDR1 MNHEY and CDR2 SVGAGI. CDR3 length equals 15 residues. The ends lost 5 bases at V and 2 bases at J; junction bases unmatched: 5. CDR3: CASSRQGFNTGELFF. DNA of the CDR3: TGTGCCAGCAGTCGACAGGGATTCAACACCGGGGAGCTGTTTTTT.

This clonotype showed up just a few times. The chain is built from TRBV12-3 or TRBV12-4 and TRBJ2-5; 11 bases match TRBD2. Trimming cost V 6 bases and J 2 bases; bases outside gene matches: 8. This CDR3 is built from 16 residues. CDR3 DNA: TGTGCCAGCAGCAAACTAGCGGGGGATCGTCAAGAGACCCAGTACTTC. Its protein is CASSKLAGDRQETQYF.

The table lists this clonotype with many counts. CDR3 DNA: TGTGCCAGCAGCGTCCTAGCGGACTCCTACGAGCAGTACTTC. Amino acids: CASSVLADSYEQYF. The chain has TRBV9 and TRBJ2-7, with 7 bases fitting TRBD2. The CDR3 is 14 amino acids. Trimming took 2 bases from V and 0 from J; bases not matched to a gene: 2. CDR1 is SGDLS and CDR2 is YYNGEE in the germline V gene.

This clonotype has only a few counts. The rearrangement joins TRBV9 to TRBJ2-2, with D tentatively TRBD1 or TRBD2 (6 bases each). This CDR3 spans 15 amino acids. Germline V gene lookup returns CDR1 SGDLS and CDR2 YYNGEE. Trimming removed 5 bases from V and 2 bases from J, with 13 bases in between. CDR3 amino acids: CASSARGRNTGELFF. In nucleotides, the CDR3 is TGTGCCAGCAGTGCTCGGGGGCGCAACACCGGGGAGCTGTTTTTT.

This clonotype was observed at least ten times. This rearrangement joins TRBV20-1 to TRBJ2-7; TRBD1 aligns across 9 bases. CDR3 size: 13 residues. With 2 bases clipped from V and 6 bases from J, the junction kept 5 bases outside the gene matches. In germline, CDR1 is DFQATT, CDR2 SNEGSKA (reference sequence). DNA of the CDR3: TGCAGTGCTAGAATGGGACAGGGAGGCGAGCAGTACTTC. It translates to CSARMGQGGEQYF.

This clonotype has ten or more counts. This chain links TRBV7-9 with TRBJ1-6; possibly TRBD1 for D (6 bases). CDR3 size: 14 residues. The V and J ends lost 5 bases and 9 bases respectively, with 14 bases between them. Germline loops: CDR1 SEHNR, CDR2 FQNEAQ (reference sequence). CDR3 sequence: CASSPGTGFSPLHF. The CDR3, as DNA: TGTGCCAGCAGCCCCGGCACAGGGTTTTCACCCCTCCACTTT.

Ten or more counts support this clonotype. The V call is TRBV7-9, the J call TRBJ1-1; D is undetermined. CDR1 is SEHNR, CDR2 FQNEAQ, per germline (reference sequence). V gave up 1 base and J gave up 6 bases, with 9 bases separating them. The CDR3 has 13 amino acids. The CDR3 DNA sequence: TGTGCCAGCAGCTTAGACCCCGACCCTGAAGCTTTCTTT. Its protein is CASSLDPDPEAFF. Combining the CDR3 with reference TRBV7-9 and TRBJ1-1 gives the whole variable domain DTGVSQNPRHKITKRGQNVTFRCDPISEHNRLYWYRQTLGQGPEFLTYFQNEAQLEKSRLLSDRFSAERPKGSFSTLEIQRTEQGDSAMYLCASSLDPDPEAFFGQGTRLTVV.

The chain's CDR3 is CASGRRPDGNEKLFF. The DNA of the CDR3 is TGTGCCAGCGGGCGGAGGCCAGATGGTAATGAAAAACTGTTTTTT. The chain is built from TRBV6-5 and TRBJ1-4; D gene uncertain. Trimming shortened V by 8 bases and J by 4 bases, and 17 bases separated the two germline ends. The CDR3 contains 15 residues. Germline V gives CDR1 MNHEY, CDR2 SVGAGI.

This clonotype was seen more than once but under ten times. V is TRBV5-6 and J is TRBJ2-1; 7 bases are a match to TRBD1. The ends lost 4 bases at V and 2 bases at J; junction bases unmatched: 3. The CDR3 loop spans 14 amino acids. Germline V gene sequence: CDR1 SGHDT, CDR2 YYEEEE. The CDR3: CASSTQGPYNEQFF. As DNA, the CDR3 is TGTGCCAGCAGCACACAGGGGCCCTACAATGAGCAGTTCTTC.

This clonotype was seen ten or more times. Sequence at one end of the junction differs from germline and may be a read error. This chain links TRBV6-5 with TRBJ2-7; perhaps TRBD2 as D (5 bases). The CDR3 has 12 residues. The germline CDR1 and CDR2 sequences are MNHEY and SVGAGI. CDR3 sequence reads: CASSYGPEAPIW. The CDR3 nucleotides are TGTGCCAGCAGTTACGGCCCGGAGGCGCCAATTTGG.

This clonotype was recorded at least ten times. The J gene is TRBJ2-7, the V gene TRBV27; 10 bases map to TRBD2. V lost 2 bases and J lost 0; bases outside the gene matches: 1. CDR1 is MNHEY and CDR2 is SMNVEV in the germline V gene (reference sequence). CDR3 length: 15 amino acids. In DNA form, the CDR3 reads TGTGCCAGCAGTTTAAGCGGGGGGGCCTCCTACGAGCAGTACTTC. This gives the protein CASSLSGGASYEQYF.

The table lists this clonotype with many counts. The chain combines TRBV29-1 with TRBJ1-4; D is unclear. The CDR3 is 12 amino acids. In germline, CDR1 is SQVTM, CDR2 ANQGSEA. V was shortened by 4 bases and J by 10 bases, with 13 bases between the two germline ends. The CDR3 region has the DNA TGCAGCGTTGTGGGCAGCGTCGGAAAACTGTTTTTT. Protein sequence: CSVVGSVGKLFF.

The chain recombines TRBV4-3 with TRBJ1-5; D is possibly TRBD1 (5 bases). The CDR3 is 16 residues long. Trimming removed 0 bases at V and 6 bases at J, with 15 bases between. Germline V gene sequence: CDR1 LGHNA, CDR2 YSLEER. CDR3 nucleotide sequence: TGCGCCAGCAGCCAAGACGGCAGGGATGGTGGTCAGCCCCAGCATTTT. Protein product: CASSQDGRDGGQPQHF.

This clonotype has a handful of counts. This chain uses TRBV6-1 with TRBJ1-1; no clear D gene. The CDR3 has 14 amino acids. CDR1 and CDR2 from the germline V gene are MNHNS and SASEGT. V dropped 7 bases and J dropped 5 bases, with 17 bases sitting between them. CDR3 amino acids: CASILILGGTEAFF. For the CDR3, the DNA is TGTGCCAGCATTCTCATCCTAGGAGGGACTGAAGCTTTCTTT.

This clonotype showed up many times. The CDR3 loop reads CSASPAQNYGYTF. The CDR3 nucleotides read TGCAGTGCTAGTCCGGCACAAAACTATGGCTACACCTTC. V gene TRBV20-1 combines with J gene TRBJ1-2; no clear D. Per germline, CDR1 DFQATT and CDR2 SNEGSKA (reference sequence). V lost 3 bases, J lost 2 bases, and 10 bases lay in between. This CDR3 comprises 13 residues.

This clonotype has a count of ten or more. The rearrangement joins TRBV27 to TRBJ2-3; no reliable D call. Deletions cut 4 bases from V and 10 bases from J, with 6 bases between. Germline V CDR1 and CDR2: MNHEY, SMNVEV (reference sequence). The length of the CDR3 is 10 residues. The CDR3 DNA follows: TGTGCCAGCAGTTCCAACCCGCAGTATTTT. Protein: CASSSNPQYF.

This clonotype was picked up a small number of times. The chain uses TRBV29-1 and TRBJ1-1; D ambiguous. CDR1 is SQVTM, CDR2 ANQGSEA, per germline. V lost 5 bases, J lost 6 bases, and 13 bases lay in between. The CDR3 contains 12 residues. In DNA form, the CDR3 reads TGCAGCGTTTTGCCTCAGGAACCTGAAGCTTTCTTT. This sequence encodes CSVLPQEPEAFF.

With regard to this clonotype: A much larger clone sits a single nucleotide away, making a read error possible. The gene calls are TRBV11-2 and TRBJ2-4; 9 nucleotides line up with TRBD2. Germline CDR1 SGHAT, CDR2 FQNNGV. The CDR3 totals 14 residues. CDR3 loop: CASSFPSGENTQYF. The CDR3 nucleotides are TGTGCCAGCAGCTTCCCTAGCGGGGAAAACACTCAGTACTTC.

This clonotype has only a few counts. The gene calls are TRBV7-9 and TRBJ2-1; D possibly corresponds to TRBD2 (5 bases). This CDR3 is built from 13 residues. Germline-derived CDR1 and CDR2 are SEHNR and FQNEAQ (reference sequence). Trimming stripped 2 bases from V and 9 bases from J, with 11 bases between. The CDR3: CASSLPLRGEQFF. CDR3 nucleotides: TGTGCCAGCAGCTTACCACTTCGGGGTGAGCAGTTCTTC.

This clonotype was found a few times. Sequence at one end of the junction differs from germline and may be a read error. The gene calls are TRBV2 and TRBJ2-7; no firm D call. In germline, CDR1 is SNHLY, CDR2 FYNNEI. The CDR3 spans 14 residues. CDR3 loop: CASREDPRSLEQYF. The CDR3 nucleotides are TGTGCCAGCAGGGAAGATCCCCGGAGTCTCGAGCAGTACTTC.

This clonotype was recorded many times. CDR3 nucleotide sequence: TGTGCCAGCAGCCCCGGACTAGCGGGAAGCGGTGAGCAGTTCTTC. Its protein product is CASSPGLAGSGEQFF. This rearrangement joins TRBV7-2 to TRBJ2-1; TRBD2 aligns across 12 bases. With 5 bases clipped from V and 9 bases from J, the junction kept 8 bases outside the gene matches. CDR3 length: 15 residues. Germline-derived CDR1 and CDR2 are SGHTA and FQGNSA. The entire variable domain, with the rest obtained from reference TRBV7-2 and TRBJ2-1, is as follows: GAGVSQSPSNKVTEKGKDVELRCDPISGHTALYWYRQSLGQGLEFLIYFQGNSAPDKSGLPSDRFSAERTGGSVSTLTIQRTQQEDSAVYLCASSPGLAGSGEQFFGPGTRLTVL.

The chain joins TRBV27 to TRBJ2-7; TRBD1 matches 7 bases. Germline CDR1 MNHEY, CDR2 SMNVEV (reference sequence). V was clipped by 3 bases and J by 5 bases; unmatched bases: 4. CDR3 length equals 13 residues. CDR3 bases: TGTGCCAGCAGTTTGACAGGGATCGACGAGCAGTACTTC. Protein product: CASSLTGIDEQYF.

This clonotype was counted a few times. CDR3 in amino acids: CSVERDTLGREQYF. The CDR3 bases are TGCAGCGTTGAAAGGGACACCCTCGGCCGCGAGCAGTACTTC. The rearrangement joins TRBV29-1 to TRBJ2-7; D is perhaps TRBD1 (6 bases). The V end was cut by 2 bases, the J end by 6 bases, with 17 bases between. CDR1 is SQVTM and CDR2 is ANQGSEA in the germline V gene. The CDR3 loop spans 14 amino acids.

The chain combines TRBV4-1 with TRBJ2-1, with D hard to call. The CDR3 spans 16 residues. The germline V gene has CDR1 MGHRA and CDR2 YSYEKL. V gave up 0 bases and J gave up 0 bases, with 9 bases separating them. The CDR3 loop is CASSQDRVSSYNEQFF. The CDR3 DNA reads TGCGCCAGCAGCCAAGATCGAGTGAGCTCCTACAATGAGCAGTTCTTC.

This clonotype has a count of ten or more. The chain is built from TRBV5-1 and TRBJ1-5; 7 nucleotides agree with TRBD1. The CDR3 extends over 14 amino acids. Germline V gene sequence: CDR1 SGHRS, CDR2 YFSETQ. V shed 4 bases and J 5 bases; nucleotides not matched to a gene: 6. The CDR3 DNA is TGCGCCAGCAGCGTGACAGGGCCAGATCAGCCCCAGCATTTT. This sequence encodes CASSVTGPDQPQHF.

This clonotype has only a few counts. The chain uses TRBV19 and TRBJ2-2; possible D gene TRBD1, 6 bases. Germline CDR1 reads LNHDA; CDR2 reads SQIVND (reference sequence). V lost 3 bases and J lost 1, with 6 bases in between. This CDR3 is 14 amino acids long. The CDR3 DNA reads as TGTGCCAGTAGTATGGGACAGAACACCGGGGAGCTGTTTTTT. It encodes CASSMGQNTGELFF.

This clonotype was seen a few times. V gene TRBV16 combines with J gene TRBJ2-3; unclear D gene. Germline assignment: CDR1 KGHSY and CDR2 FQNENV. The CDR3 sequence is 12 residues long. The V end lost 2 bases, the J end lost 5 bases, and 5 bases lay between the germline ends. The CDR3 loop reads CASSQRVDTQYF. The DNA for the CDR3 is TGTGCCAGCAGCCAACGGGTAGATACGCAGTATTTT.

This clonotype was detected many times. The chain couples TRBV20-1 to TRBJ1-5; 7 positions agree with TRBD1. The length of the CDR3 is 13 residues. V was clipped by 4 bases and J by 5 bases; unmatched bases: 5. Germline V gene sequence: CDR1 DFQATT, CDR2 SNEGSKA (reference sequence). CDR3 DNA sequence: TGCAGTGCTAACAGGGGAAGGGATCAGCCCCAGCATTTT. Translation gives CSANRGRDQPQHF.